This T cell receptor (beta chain) was captured by sequencing in a study of blood T cells in healthy people across ages. Study results and caveats: Estimated diversity that came from one million T cells was considered an underestimate. Aged donors had fewer naive CD4+ cells and lower diversity than long-lived donors.

No fewer than 6 micrograms of total RNA were isolated from every sample. With respect to this clonotype: Its antigen is not identified.

A J-beta primer mix and a sample-barcoded 5' primer were used in a second PCR of roughly 7 to 12 cycles. In TCRdb, the 5' RACE reads were re-called with MiXCR into one record per CDR3 protein. The sample carries about 1.4 million distinct CDR3 sequences, approximately 60% recorded once. The sequenced sample was blood. This TCR came from a man aged 18 to 35 in good health.

This CDR3 is CASSAGLAGPPYNEQFF. For the CDR3, the DNA is TGTGCCAGCAGCGCCGGACTAGCGGGGCCACCATACAATGAGCAGTTCTTC. The rearrangement links TRBV9 to TRBJ2-1; 12 bases fit TRBD2. The CDR3 totals 17 residues. V lost 3 bases to trimming and J lost 4 bases; unmatched junction nucleotides: 8. Germline CDR1 reads SGDLS; CDR2 reads YYNGEE.